This TCR beta chain was documented in a study of regulatory T cells in long-lasting Graves disease (dated by TCRdb to the early 2020s). Study-level background: In the newly diagnosed Graves' disease group, patients had been taking antithyroid drugs for less than 3 months. A total of roughly 33 samples were covered by TCR sequencing, comprising 13 persistent and approximately 20 newly diagnosed Graves' disease patients. Peripheral blood TCR sequencing and RNA sequencing compared persistent Graves' disease patients with newly diagnosed Graves' disease patients. The study was conducted in China and was registered as a clinical trial.

The CDR3, cysteine through phenylalanine, is 15 amino acids long. Only CDR3 DNA is held: 45 bases, read in frame from base 1. Per the germline V gene, SGHTA is the CDR1 and FQGNSA is the CDR2. Clipping removes 1 base from V and 9 bases from J, with 6 as the unmatched junction base count. Library prep was done by multiplex PCR. Sequenced on an Illumina HiSeq 4000. CDR3 regions were amplified by Arm-PCR with iRepertoire HTBI primers to construct TCR beta libraries. Gel purification was performed on PCR products prior to sequencing. From the authors' description of their analysis: Gene usage analysis of CDR3 amino acid clonotypes relied on the roughly 60 TRBV and fewer than 15 TRBJ segments identified across samples. COPE and FqMerger were used to merge filtered high-quality paired reads into contigs. BLAST was used to align contigs to IMGT TRBV, TRBD and TRBJ reference genes, and CDR3 was defined according to IMGT. Any clonotype with a frequency above 0.1% was classified as a highly expanded clone. Shannon entropy was used to measure repertoire diversity, and the Gini coefficient was used to measure V-J evenness. A clonotype found in more than one individual was treated as public. The public reads were run again by TCRdb, first through fastp at Q25 and then through MiXCR, and only productive beta chains were kept. Duplicate CDR3 protein sequences are folded into a single record with the most common DNA and genes. In this record, the V and J calls reflect TCRdb's handling and not the investigators' own analysis. A total of about 460,000 distinct CDR3 sequences appear in this sample, 11% to 15% of them only once. The top ten clonotypes cover 17% of the sample.

Of note for this clonotype: The specificity of this receptor is unknown. Per-base qualities were not stored, and no clone one base away is much larger.

The study at large found these results: Patients with persistent disease shared more public clonotypes (around 3,000) than newly diagnosed patients did (roughly 970). Persistent Graves' disease patients showed lower TCR Shannon entropy and fewer highly expanded clones than newly diagnosed patients, suggesting clonal expansion. Sequencing and analysis were restricted to the TCR beta chain. The authors acknowledged the small sample size as a limitation that may reduce accuracy. TRBV28, TRBJ1-2 and TRBJ2-5 were preferentially used in persistent disease, while TRBV20-1 and TRBJ2-1 were favored in newly diagnosed disease. The study examined only peripheral blood because the primary lesion, thyroid tissue, could not be accessed.

Reading the label with the study, this specimen's time point is: newly diagnosed GD, antithyroid drugs for less than 3 months. For both TCR sequencing and RNA sequencing, RNA was extracted from PBMCs using TRIzol. The diagnosis of Graves' disease followed American Thyroid Association guidelines. Recruitment of patients was carried out at an endocrinology department in Xi'an, China. Each patient gave about 8.1 milliliters of peripheral blood, collected in an EDTA anticoagulant tube. Ficoll Paque Plus density gradient separation was used to isolate PBMCs, and no further T cell sorting was done. An Agilent 2100 Bioanalyzer and agarose gel were used to assess RNA quality, and a NanoDrop 2000 was used to measure RNA concentration. A further study also used this sample, focusing on T cells in Graves' hyperthyroidism and ophthalmopathy. The second investigation adds: A patient counted as having stable Graves' hyperthyroidism if no progression to ophthalmopathy occurred over 18 months of follow-up. Hyperthyroidism patients were aged 18 to 65 years and newly diagnosed, with disease duration of less than 2 months. Any patient with an uncontrolled infection, another autoimmune disease, pregnancy or lactation was excluded. Clinical symptoms, serum thyroxine and TRAb, thyroid ultrasound, and orbital computed tomography formed the basis for the diagnoses. The first round of RT-PCR for the TCR CDR3 was performed with the HTBI primer set and the Qiagen OneStep RT-PCR kit. Most expanded thyroid clonotypes (frequency above 0.001) were also found in blood, which suggests that blood repertoires may mirror thyroid immune responses. A 13 V-J signature model separated ophthalmopathy from stable hyperthyroidism, with about 88% sensitivity and about 81% specificity in cross-validation and 80%/75% in testing. During validation, the model predicted progression to ophthalmopathy a median of around 7 months ahead of onset, with around 71% sensitivity and 72% to 80% specificity. To identify distinguishing TCR V-J signatures, a discovery cohort of around 98 patients was used, comprising fewer than 45 with Graves' ophthalmopathy and some 60 with stable Graves' hyperthyroidism. Prospective prediction of ophthalmopathy was tested in an independent validation cohort of some 20 hyperthyroidism patients and 17 patients who later progressed to ophthalmopathy. The roughly 91 discovery patients were randomly divided into training and test sets at a 7:3 ratio. The study also compared thyroid tissue and blood T-cell repertoires from a handful of Graves' hyperthyroidism patients. After sampling, hyperthyroidism patients received methimazole starting at 30 mg daily, and ophthalmopathy patients received high-dose intravenous methylprednisolone. Libraries were constructed in a second round of multiplex PCR, after which size selection and purification were carried out. Sequencing of the libraries was done on an Illumina HiSeq2000 using paired-end 100 bp reads. Raw data were processed with SOAPnuke, discarding reads with adapters, uncalled bases, mean Phred below 15, or no exact constant-primer or identifier match. COPE v1.2.5 was used to merge the high-quality paired reads, and each unique nucleotide sequence was defined as a clonotype. MiTCR v1.1 was used to align the clonotypes against IMGT TRBV, TRBD and TRBJ reference segments. The analysis included only V-J combinations with a frequency above 0.0001, which together covered roughly 99% of the repertoires. The TCS score was defined as F50 (clonal expansion) divided by E x V (chaos), with BLOSUM62-based TCRdist calculated between CDR3 peptides within each V-J. Welch's t-statistics and random forest reduced around 510 V-J features to around 14, which were used in a naive Bayes classifier (R e1071). No statistical method was used to set the sample size in advance, and investigators knew the group allocation. The paper reports TCR Vbeta CDR3 sequencing of over 120 peripheral blood samples: around 41 ophthalmopathy, fewer than 80 hyperthyroidism and around 17 progressor patients.

The sample was peripheral blood mononuclear cells (PBMCs), taken at new diagnosis, from a patient treated with antithyroid drugs. The sequence came from a woman in her forties or fifties with Graves disease. Donor details come from another sample of the same person, matched by shared clones. Rearrangement joined TRBV7-2 to TRBJ2-1, and 10 bases in between align with TRBD2. The nucleotides are TGTGCCAGCAGCTTAGTTTCTAGCGGGGGTCTTGAGCAGTTCTTC. It is translated as CASSLVSSGGLEQFF.